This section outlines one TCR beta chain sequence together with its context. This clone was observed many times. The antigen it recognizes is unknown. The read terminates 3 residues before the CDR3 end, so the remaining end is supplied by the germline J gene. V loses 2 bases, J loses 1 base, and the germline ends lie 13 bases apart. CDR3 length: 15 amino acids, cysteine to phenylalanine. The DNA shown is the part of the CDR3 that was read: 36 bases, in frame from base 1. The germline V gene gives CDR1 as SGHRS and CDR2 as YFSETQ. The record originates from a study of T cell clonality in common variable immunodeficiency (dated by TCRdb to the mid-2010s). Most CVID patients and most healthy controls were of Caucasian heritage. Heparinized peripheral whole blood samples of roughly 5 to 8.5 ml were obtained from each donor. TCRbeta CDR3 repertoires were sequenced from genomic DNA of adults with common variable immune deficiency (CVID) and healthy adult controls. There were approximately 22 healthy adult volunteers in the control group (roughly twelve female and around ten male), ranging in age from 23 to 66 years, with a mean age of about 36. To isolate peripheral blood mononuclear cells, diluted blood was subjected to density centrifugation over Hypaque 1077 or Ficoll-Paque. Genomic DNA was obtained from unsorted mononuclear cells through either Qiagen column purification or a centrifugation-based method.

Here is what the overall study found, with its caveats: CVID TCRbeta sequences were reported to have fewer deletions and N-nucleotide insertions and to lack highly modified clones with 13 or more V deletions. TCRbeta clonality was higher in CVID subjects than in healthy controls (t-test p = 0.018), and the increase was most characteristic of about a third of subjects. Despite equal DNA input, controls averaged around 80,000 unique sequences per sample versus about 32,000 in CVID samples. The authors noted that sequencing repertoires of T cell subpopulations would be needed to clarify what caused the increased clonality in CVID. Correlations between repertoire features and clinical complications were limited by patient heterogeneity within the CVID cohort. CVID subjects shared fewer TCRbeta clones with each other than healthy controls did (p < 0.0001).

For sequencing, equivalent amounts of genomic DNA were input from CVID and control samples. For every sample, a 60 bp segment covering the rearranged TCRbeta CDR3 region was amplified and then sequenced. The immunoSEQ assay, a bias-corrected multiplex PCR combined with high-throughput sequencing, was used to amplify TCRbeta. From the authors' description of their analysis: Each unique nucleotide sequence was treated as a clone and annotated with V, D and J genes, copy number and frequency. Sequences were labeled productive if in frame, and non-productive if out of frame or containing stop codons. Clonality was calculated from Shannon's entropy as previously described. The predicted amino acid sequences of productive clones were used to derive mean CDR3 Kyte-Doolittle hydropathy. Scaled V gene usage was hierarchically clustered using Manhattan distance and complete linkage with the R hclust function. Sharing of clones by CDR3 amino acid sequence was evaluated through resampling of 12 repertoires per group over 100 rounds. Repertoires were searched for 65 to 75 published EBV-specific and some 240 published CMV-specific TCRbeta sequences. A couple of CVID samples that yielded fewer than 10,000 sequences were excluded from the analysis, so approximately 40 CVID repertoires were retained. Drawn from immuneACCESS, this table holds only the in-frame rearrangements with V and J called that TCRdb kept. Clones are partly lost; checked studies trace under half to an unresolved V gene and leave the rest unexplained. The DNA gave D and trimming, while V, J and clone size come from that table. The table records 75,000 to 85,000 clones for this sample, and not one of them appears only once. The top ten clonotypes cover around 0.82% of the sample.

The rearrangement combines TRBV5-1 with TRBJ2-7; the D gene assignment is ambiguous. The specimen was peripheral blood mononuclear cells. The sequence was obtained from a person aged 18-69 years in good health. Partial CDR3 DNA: TGCGCCAGCAGCTTAGGAAGCGTTGGGTCCTACGAG. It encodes CASSLGSVGSYE. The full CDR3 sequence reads CASSLGSVGSYEQYF.